This T cell receptor (beta chain) was sequenced for a study of blood T cell repertoires in COVID-19. About the study: Material from acute and convalescent COVID-19 was sourced from the United States, Italy and Spain. PBMCs, B-cell-depleted T cells, or T cells provided the cDNA or gDNA that made up the material.

Original processing notes: Reference gene primer amplification in the assay estimated nucleated cell counts. TCRdb's copy holds only in-frame clones and misses some; the assay was immunoSEQ multiplex PCR. V and J calls and clone size are as listed in that table; D and trimming were resolved from the DNA. The sample has a few hundred thousand clones, less than 90% seen once; the top ten hold 4%. This CDR3 has 16 amino acids. Per germline, CDR1 LGHNT and CDR2 FRNRAP. V lost 0 bases, J lost 7 bases, and 7 bases stayed unmatched. In this sample, this clone turned up once. The clonotype was recovered from a man aged 55 to 69 who had recovered from COVID-19. The chain has TRBV12-5 and TRBJ2-2; 8 nucleotides align to TRBD1. Sequences were obtained from peripheral blood. The CDR3 sequence: CASGLVQGVVGGELFF. Here the CDR3 DNA reads TGTGCTAGTGGTTTGGTACAGGGGGTAGTCGGCGGGGAGCTGTTTTTT.